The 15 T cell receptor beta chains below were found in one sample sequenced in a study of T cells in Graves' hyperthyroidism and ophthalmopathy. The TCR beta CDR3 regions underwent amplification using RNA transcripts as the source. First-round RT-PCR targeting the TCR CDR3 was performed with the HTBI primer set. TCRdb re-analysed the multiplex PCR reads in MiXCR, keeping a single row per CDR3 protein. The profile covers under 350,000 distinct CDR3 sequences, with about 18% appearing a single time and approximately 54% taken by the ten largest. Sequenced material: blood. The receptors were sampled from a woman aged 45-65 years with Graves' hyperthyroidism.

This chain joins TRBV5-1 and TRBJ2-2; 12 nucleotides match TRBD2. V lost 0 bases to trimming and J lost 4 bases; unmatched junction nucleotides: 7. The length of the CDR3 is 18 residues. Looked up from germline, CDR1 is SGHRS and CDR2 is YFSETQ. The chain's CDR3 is CASSLGTSGVRGTGELFF. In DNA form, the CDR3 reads TGCGCCAGCAGCTTGGGGACTAGCGGGGTGCGTGGCACCGGGGAGCTGTTTTTT.

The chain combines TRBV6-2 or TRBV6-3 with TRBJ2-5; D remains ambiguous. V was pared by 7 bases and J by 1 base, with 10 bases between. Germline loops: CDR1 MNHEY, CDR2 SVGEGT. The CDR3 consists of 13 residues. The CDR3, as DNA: TGTGCCAGCAACGGTGGGCCCCAAGAGACCCAGTACTTC. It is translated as CASNGGPQETQYF.

The CDR3 nucleotides are TGTGCCAGCAGCCCAAAGTGGACTGGGAACACCGGGGAGCTGTTTTTT. Residues: CASSPKWTGNTGELFF. The chain uses TRBV7-9 and TRBJ2-2; D is perhaps TRBD2 (5 bases). The CDR3 extends over 16 amino acids. V lost 5 bases, J lost 1 base, and 14 bases lay in between. Looked up from germline, CDR1 is SEHNR and CDR2 is FQNEAQ (reference sequence).

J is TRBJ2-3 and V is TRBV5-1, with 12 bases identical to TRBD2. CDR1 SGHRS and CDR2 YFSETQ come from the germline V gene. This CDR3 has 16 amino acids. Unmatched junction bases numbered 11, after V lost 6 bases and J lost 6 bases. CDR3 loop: CASTKTSGSLGDTQYF. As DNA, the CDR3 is TGCGCCAGCACTAAGACTAGCGGGAGTCTGGGGGATACGCAGTATTTT.

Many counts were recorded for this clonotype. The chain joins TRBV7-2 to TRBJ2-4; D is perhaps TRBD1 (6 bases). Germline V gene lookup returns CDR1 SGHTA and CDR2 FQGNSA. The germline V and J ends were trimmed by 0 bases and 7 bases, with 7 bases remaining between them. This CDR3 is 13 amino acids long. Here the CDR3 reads CASSLAGANIQYF. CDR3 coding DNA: TGTGCCAGCAGCTTAGCGGGGGCTAACATTCAGTACTTC.

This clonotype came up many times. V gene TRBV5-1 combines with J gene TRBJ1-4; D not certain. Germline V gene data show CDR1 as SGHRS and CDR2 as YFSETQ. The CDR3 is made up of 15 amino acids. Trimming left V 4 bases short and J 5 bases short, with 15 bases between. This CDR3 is CASSNGGVQNEKLFF. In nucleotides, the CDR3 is TGCGCCAGCAGCAACGGCGGGGTCCAGAATGAAAAACTGTTTTTT.

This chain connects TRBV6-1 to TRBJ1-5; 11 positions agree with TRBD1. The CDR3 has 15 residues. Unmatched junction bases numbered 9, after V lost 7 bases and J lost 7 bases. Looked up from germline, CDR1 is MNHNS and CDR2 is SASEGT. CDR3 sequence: CASTFSGTGGQPQHF. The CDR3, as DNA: TGTGCCAGCACCTTCTCCGGGACAGGGGGACAGCCCCAGCATTTT.

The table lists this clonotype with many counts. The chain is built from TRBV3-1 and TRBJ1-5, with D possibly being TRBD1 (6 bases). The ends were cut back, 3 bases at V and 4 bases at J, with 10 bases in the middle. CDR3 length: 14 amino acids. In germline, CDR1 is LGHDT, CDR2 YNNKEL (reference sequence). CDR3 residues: CASSHGTGNQPQHF. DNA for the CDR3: TGTGCCAGCAGCCACGGAACAGGGAATCAGCCCCAGCATTTT.

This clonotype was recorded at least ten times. CDR3 residues: CASSSGDGGNEQFF. The CDR3 nucleotides read TGCGCCAGCAGCTCGGGGGACGGCGGCAATGAGCAGTTCTTC. The rearrangement links TRBV5-1 to TRBJ2-1, with D maybe TRBD2 (6 bases). CDR3 length: 14 amino acids. Germline V gene lookup returns CDR1 SGHRS and CDR2 YFSETQ. V was clipped by 3 bases and J by 6 bases, with 13 bases between them.

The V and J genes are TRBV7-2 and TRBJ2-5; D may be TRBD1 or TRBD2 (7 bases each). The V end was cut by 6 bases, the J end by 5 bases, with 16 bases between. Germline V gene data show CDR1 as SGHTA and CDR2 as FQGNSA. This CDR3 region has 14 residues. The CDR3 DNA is TGTGCCAGCAGGATCGGGACAGCGGGGGAGACCCAGTACTTC. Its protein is CASRIGTAGETQYF.

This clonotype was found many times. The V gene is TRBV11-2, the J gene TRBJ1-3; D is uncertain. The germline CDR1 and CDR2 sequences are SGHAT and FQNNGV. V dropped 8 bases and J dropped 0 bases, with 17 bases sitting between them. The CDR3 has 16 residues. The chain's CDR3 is CASSPIGGNSGNTIYF. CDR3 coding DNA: TGTGCCAGCTCCCCCATTGGAGGGAACTCTGGAAACACCATATATTTT.

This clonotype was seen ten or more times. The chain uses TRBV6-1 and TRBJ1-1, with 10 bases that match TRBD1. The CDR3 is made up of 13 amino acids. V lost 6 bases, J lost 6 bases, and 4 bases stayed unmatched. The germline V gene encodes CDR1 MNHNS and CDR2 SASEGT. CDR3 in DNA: TGTGCCAGCAGACCTGGGACAGGGGCTGAAGCTTTCTTT. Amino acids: CASRPGTGAEAFF.

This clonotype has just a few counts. CDR3 amino acids: CASTRGGPLHF. The CDR3 DNA follows: TGTGCCAGCACCCGGGGGGGACCCCTCCACTTT. The chain recombines TRBV6-1 with TRBJ1-6; D perhaps matches TRBD1 (5 bases). Germline CDR1 and CDR2: MNHNS and SASEGT. The V and J ends lost 7 bases and 12 bases respectively, with 10 bases between them. The CDR3 sequence is 11 residues long.

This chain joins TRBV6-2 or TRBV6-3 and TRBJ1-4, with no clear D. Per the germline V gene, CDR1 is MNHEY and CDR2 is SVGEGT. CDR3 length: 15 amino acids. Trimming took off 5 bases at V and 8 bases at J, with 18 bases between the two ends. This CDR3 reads CASSPPLAPKEKLFF. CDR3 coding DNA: TGTGCCAGCAGTCCCCCGTTGGCCCCGAAGGAAAAACTGTTTTTT.

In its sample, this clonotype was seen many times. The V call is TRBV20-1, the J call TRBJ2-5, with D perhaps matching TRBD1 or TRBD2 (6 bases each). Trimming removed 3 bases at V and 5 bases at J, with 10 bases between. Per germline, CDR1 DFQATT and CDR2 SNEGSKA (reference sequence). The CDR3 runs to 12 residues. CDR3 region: CSASGGRETQYF. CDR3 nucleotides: TGCAGTGCTAGTGGGGGGCGGGAGACCCAGTACTTC.